The sequence of this T cell receptor beta chain was determined in a study of OX40 agonist ivuxolimab in advanced cancers. Study-wide results and limits: The average count of expanded clones was higher among CD8+ T cells than among CD4+.

A remark on this clone: Its antigen is as yet unknown.

TCRdb's copy holds only in-frame clones and misses some; the assay was immunoSEQ multiplex PCR. Altogether about 73,000 clones are present, 85% to 90% being singletons, with the ten largest covering roughly 0.51%. Germline values: CDR1 MNHEY, CDR2 SVGAGI. Trimming cost V 3 bases and J 7 bases; bases outside gene matches: 5. The CDR3 totals 14 residues. The genes are TRBV6-5 and TRBJ2-1; 8 nucleotides agree with TRBD2. The sample was CD4+ or CD8+ T cells sorted from blood, taken in a trial of the OX40 agonist ivuxolimab. The clonotype was recovered from an adult with an advanced solid tumor such as melanoma, head and neck, liver or kidney cancer. This chain's CDR3 is CASSYTGGPNEQFF. The CDR3 region has the DNA TGTGCCAGCAGTTATACGGGAGGGCCTAATGAGCAGTTCTTC.